Following are 22 T cell receptor beta chains from one sample sequenced in a study of cytotoxic CD8 clonotypes in ibrutinib-treated CLL. Here immunoSEQ multiplex PCR was the method, and the copy in TCRdb shows in-frame clones only, minus some. The sample records hundreds of thousands of clones, about 61% being singletons. This material consisted of PBMCs, taken after 36 months of ibrutinib treatment. These receptors came from a human donor with chronic lymphocytic leukemia.

The table lists this clone with a count of one. This chain uses TRBV7-2 with TRBJ2-1, with D hard to call. The CDR3 contains 11 residues. Trimming pared 5 bases from V and 7 bases from J, leaving 6 bases between. Germline V CDR1 and CDR2: SGHTA, FQGNSA. CDR3 sequence (DNA): TGTGCCAGCAGCATATTTAATGAGCAGTTCTTC. Its translation is CASSIFNEQFF.

The CDR3 nucleotides read TGCGCCAGCAGCTCCGAGGGGCTTGGGAGTTCACCCCTCCACTTT. Translating gives CASSSEGLGSSPLHF. The chain has TRBV5-1 and TRBJ1-6, with a weak D call TRBD1 (5 bases). This CDR3 spans 15 amino acids. Per the germline V gene, CDR1 is SGHRS and CDR2 is YFSETQ. Trimming removed 3 bases from V and 9 bases from J, with 16 bases in between.

The rearrangement uses TRBV19 and TRBJ2-7, with TRBD2 matching 10 bases. V was pared by 4 bases and J by 2 bases, with 11 bases of the junction left unmatched. The length of the CDR3 is 17 residues. Germline CDR1 is LNHDA and CDR2 is SQIVND (reference sequence). In DNA, the CDR3 is TGTGCCAGTAGTAGGTTGTTCGGGCTAGCGGGAGCCTACGAGCAGTACTTC. This codes for CASSRLFGLAGAYEQYF.

The chain has TRBV9 and TRBJ2-2; 8 nucleotides agree with TRBD1. The V gene end was trimmed by 0 bases and the J gene end by 0 bases; junction bases not matched to a gene: 1. This CDR3 contains 16 residues. Germline lookup yields CDR1 SGDLS and CDR2 YYNGEE. CDR3 in DNA: TGTGCCAGCAGCGTAGGGACAGGGACGAACACCGGGGAGCTGTTTTTT. As protein: CASSVGTGTNTGELFF. Combining the CDR3 with reference TRBV9 and TRBJ2-2 gives the whole variable domain DSGVTQTPKHLITATGQRVTLRCSPRSGDLSVYWYQQSLDQGLQFLIQYYNGEERAKGNILERFSAQQFPDLHSELNLSSLELGDSALYFCASSVGTGTNTGELFFGEGSRLTVL.

This clone appeared a few times. The chain uses TRBV7-3 and TRBJ2-7, with 10 bases that match TRBD1. Germline V gives CDR1 SGHTA, CDR2 FQGTGA. The CDR3 consists of 14 residues. The J segment lost 3 bases and the V segment lost 4 bases, leaving 3 bases of the junction unmatched. CDR3 DNA sequence: TGTGCCAGCAGCTCCGGGACAGGGGACTACGAGCAGTACTTC. This sequence encodes CASSSGTGDYEQYF.

The chain employs TRBV7-2 and TRBJ2-1, with D possibly TRBD2 on 5 matching bases. Trimming left V 4 bases short and J 2 bases short, with 9 bases between. The length of the CDR3 is 14 residues. Looked up from germline, CDR1 is SGHTA and CDR2 is FQGNSA. This CDR3 reads CASSSYGTYNEQFF. The CDR3 region has the DNA TGTGCCAGCAGCTCCTACGGGACCTACAATGAGCAGTTCTTC.

The chain combines TRBV27 with TRBJ2-3; D unclear. The CDR3 consists of 15 residues. V lost 2 bases, J lost 0 bases, and 9 bases lay in between. Germline loops: CDR1 MNHEY, CDR2 SMNVEV (reference sequence). CDR3 DNA sequence: TGTGCCAGCAGTTTAAACGGTGCTAGCACAGATACGCAGTATTTT. This encodes CASSLNGASTDTQYF.

J is TRBJ1-2 and V is TRBV10-2, with D possibly TRBD1 on 6 matching bases. The V and J ends lost 6 bases and 0 bases respectively, with 17 bases between them. The CDR3 length is 16 residues. Germline CDR1 WSHSY, CDR2 SAAADI. DNA for the CDR3: TGCGCCAGCAGCGAAAGGGGGGGGAATGCTAACTATGGCTACACCTTC. Protein: CASSERGGNANYGYTF.

This clone appeared a few times. CDR3 bases: TGTGCCAGTAGTATACGACAGCGGGACACTGAAGCTTTCTTT. This codes for CASSIRQRDTEAFF. The gene calls are TRBV19 and TRBJ1-1; tentatively, D is TRBD1 (5 bases). This CDR3 has 14 amino acids. V was shortened by 2 bases and J by 3 bases, with 10 bases between the two germline ends. The germline V gene encodes CDR1 LNHDA and CDR2 SQIVND (reference sequence). The variable domain in full, with the rest retrieved from reference TRBV19 and TRBJ1-1, is DGGITQSPKYLFRKEGQNVTLSCEQNLNHDAMYWYRQDPGQGLRLIYYSQIVNDFQKGDIAEGYSVSREKKESFPLTVTSAQKNPTAFYLCASSIRQRDTEAFFGQGTRLTVV.

The rearrangement joins TRBV5-4 to TRBJ2-3; 9 nucleotides line up with TRBD1. The CDR3 has 15 residues. Germline V gene data show CDR1 as SGHNT and CDR2 as YYREEE (reference sequence). V lost 3 bases, J lost 5 bases, and 7 bases stayed unmatched. CDR3: CASSSRDRVKDTQYF. CDR3 DNA sequence: TGTGCCAGCAGCTCCCGGGACAGGGTGAAAGATACGCAGTATTTT.

This chain uses TRBV10-3 with TRBJ2-7, with D hard to call. There are 14 residues in the CDR3. The germline gives CDR1 ENHRY, CDR2 SYGVKD. Trimming removed 2 bases from V and 1 base from J, with 9 bases in between. CDR3 bases: TGTGCCATCAGTGAGGTAGGTCTGTCCTACGAGCAGTACTTC. It is translated as CAISEVGLSYEQYF.

The rearrangement uses TRBV6-6 and TRBJ2-7; no clear D. This CDR3 comprises 14 residues. Trimming removed 5 bases from V and 2 bases from J, with 13 bases in between. Germline assignment: CDR1 MNHNY and CDR2 SVGAGI (reference sequence). CDR3 loop: CASSGRTDTYEQYF. CDR3 nucleotides: TGTGCCAGCAGTGGCCGGACGGATACCTACGAGCAGTACTTC.

The genes are TRBV5-8 and TRBJ2-7; 9 nucleotides align to TRBD1. This CDR3 region has 15 residues. Germline trimming cut 0 bases from V and 6 bases from J; bases unmatched to any gene: 7. CDR1 and CDR2 from the germline V gene are SGHTS and YDEGEE. The CDR3 spells CASSLVGTGYSEQYF. In nucleotides, the CDR3 is TGTGCCAGCAGCTTGGTCGGGACAGGGTACTCCGAGCAGTACTTC.

The CDR3 bases are TGCAGTGCGCCGCAGGGCTATGAGCAGTTCTTC. Protein sequence: CSAPQGYEQFF. This chain links TRBV20-1 with TRBJ2-1; D is possibly TRBD1 (5 bases). V lost 6 bases to trimming and J lost 8 bases, with 11 bases between them. Germline CDR1 DFQATT, CDR2 SNEGSKA (reference sequence). This CDR3 comprises 11 residues.

This sequence joins TRBV7-2 and TRBJ1-2; D ambiguous. CDR1 is SGHTA, CDR2 FQGNSA, per germline. V dropped 1 base and J dropped 0 bases, with 9 bases sitting between them. The CDR3 runs to 15 residues. In nucleotides, the CDR3 is TGTGCCAGCAGCTTAGGATGGCGGGCTAACTATGGCTACACCTTC. Translation: CASSLGWRANYGYTF.

V is TRBV29-1 and J is TRBJ2-1; D not certain. V was pared by 2 bases and J by 4 bases, with 15 bases between. The CDR3 has 15 residues. Germline V CDR1 and CDR2: SQVTM, ANQGSEA. The CDR3 here is CSVERWSFGYNEQFF. The CDR3 DNA sequence: TGCAGCGTTGAACGATGGAGTTTTGGATACAATGAGCAGTTCTTC.

This clone was seen ten or more times. The chain couples TRBV19 to TRBJ2-2; 11 bases map to TRBD2. The germline V gene has CDR1 LNHDA and CDR2 SQIVND (reference sequence). With 5 bases clipped from V and 4 bases from J, the junction kept 9 bases outside the gene matches. The CDR3 has 17 amino acids. As DNA, the CDR3 is TGTGCCAGTAGTTCCCAGCCTAGCGGGAGGCGCACCGGGGAGCTGTTTTTT. Its protein is CASSSQPSGRRTGELFF.

This chain links TRBV28 with TRBJ2-2; unclear D gene. Between the trimmed V and J ends, which lost 5 bases and 3 bases, there was a span of 10 bases. The V gene's germline CDR1 is MDHEN and CDR2 SYDVKM. This CDR3 spans 14 amino acids. The CDR3: CASSGVLYTGELFF. CDR3 bases: TGTGCCAGCAGTGGGGTACTCTACACCGGGGAGCTGTTTTTT.

The chain links TRBV5-1 to TRBJ2-7; perhaps D is TRBD1 or TRBD2 (7 bases each). Germline V CDR1 and CDR2: SGHRS, YFSETQ. The CDR3 covers 18 residues. V lost 4 bases and J lost 3, with 26 bases in between. The CDR3: CASSRRPQVQGEGYEQYF. CDR3 DNA: TGCGCCAGCAGCCGACGGCCCCAGGTTCAGGGGGAGGGCTACGAGCAGTACTTC. The full variable domain, in which reference TRBV5-1 and TRBJ2-7 provide the parts outside the CDR3, is KAGVTQTPRYLIKTRGQQVTLSCSPISGHRSVSWYQQTPGQGLQFLFEYFSETQRNKGNFPGRFSGRQFSNSRSEMNVSTLELGDSALYLCASSRRPQVQGEGYEQYFGPGTRLTVT.

The rearrangement uses TRBV7-9 and TRBJ2-3; 12 bases line up with TRBD1. The CDR3 spans 15 residues. Germline V lookup: CDR1 SEHNR, CDR2 FQNEAQ (reference sequence). Trimming removed 2 bases from V and 13 bases from J; junction bases left unmatched: 10. The CDR3 DNA reads as TGTGCCAGCAGCTTACCCTCGGACGGGACAGGGGGCAAGTATTTT. It yields the protein CASSLPSDGTGGKYF.

This sequence joins TRBV6-1 and TRBJ1-2; tentatively, D is TRBD1 (6 bases). The germline V gene has CDR1 MNHNS and CDR2 SASEGT. The CDR3 length is 14 residues. V lost 3 bases, J lost 6 bases, and 14 bases lay in between. CDR3 in DNA: TGTGCCAGCAGTGATGCCTGGGGGCGCGATGGCTACACCTTC. This encodes CASSDAWGRDGYTF.

This clone was recorded a few times. The chain uses TRBV7-9 and TRBJ1-2, with D uncertain. Germline V gives CDR1 SEHNR, CDR2 FQNEAQ (reference sequence). V was pared by 1 base and J by 5 bases, with 11 bases between. The CDR3 sequence is 14 residues long. The CDR3 here is CASSLGHRGYGYTF. The CDR3, as DNA: TGTGCCAGCAGCTTAGGGCACCGTGGGTATGGCTACACCTTC. Using reference TRBV7-9 and TRBJ1-2 for the parts outside the CDR3, the full variable domain is DTGVSQNPRHKITKRGQNVTFRCDPISEHNRLYWYRQTLGQGPEFLTYFQNEAQLEKSRLLSDRFSAERPKGSFSTLEIQRTEQGDSAMYLCASSLGHRGYGYTFGSGTRLTVV.